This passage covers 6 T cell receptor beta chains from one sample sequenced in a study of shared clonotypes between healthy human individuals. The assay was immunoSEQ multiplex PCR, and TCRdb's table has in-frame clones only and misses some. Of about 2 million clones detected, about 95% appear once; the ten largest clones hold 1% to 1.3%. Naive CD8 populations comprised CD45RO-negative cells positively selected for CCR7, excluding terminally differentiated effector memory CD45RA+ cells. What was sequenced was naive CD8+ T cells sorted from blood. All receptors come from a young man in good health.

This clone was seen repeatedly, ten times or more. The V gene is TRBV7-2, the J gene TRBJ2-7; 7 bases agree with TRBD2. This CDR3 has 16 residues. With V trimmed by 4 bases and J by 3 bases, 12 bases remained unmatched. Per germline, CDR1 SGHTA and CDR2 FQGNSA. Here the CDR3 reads CASSSGEGGPVYEQYF. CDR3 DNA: TGTGCCAGCAGCTCTGGAGAGGGAGGGCCGGTCTACGAGCAGTACTTC.

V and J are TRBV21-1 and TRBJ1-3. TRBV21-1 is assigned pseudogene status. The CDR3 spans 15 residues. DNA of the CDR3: TGTGCCAGCAGCAAACCTTCAAACTCTGGAAACACCATATATTTT. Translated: CASSKPSNSGNTIYF.

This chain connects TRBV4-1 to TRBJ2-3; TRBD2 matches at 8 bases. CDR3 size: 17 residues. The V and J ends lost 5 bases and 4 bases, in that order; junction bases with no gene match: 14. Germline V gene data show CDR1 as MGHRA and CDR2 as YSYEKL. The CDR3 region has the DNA TGCGCCAGCAGCTCGTCCCCGGCGGGGGGTTGGGCAGATACGCAGTATTTT. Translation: CASSSSPAGGWADTQYF.

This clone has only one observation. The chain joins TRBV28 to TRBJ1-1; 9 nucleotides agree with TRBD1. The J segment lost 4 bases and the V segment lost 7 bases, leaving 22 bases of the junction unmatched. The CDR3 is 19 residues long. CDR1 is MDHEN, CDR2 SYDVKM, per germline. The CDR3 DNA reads TGTGCCAGCAACTTTTCCCCGGGCGAAGCCGGGACAGGGCTCACTGAAGCTTTCTTT. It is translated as CASNFSPGEAGTGLTEAFF.

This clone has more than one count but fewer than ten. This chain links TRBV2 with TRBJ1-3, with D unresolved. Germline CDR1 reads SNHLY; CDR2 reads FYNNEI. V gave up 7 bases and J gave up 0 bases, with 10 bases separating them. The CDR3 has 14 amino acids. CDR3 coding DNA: TGTGCCAGCACACAGATCAGCTCTGGAAACACCATATATTTT. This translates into CASTQISSGNTIYF.

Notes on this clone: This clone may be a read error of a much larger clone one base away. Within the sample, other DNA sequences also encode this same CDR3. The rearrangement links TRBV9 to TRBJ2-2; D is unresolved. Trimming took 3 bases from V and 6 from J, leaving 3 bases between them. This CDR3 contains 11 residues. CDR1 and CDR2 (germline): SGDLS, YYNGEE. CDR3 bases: TGTGCCAGCAGCGGAGCCGGGGAGCTGTTTTTT. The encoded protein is CASSGAGELFF.